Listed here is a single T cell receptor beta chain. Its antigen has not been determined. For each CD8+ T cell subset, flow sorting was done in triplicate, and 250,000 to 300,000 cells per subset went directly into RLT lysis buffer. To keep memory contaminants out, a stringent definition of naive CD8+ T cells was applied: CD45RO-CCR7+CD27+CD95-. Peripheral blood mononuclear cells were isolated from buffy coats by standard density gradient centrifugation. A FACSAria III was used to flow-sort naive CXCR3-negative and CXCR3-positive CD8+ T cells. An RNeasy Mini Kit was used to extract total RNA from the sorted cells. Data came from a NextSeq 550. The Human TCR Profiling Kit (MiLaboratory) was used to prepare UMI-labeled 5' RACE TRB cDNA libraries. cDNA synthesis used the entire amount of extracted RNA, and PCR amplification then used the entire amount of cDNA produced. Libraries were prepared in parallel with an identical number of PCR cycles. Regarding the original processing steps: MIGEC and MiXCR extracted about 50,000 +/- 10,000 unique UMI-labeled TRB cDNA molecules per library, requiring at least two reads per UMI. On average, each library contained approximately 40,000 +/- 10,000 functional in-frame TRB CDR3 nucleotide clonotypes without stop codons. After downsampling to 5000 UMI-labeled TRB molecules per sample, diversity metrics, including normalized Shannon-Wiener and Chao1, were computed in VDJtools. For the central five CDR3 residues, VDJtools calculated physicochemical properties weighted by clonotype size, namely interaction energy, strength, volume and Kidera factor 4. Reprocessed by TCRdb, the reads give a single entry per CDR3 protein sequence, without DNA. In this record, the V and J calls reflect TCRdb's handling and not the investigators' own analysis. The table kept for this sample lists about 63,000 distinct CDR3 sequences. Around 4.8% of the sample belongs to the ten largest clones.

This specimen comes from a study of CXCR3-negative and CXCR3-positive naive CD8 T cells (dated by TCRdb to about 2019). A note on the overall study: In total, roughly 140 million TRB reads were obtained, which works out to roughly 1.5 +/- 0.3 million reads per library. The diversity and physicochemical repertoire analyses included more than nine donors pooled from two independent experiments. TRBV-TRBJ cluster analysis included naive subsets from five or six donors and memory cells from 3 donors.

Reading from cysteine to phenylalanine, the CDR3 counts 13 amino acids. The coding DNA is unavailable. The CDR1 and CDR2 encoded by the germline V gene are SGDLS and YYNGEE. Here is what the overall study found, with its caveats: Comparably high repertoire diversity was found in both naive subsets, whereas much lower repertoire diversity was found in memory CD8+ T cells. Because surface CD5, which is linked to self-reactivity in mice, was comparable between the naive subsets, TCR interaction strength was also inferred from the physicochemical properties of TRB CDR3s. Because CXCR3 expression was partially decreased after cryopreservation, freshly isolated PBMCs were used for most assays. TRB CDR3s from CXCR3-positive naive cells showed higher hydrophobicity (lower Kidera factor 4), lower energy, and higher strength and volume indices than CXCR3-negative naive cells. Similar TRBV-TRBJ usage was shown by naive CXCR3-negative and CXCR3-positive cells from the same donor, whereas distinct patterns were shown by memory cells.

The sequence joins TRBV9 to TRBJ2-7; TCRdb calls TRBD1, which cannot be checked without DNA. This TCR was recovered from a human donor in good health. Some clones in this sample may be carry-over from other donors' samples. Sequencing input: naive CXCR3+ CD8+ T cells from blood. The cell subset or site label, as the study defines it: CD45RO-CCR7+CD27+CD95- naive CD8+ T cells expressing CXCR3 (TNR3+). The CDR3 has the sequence CASSGRGISEQYF. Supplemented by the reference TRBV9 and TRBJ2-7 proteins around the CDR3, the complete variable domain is DSGVTQTPKHLITATGQRVTLRCSPRSGDLSVYWYQQSLDQGLQFLIQYYNGEERAKGNILERFSAQQFPDLHSELNLSSLELGDSALYFCASSGRGISEQYFGPGTRLTVT.